These 4 T cell receptor beta chains were all obtained from the same sample, sequenced in a study of shared clonotypes between healthy human individuals. Assay: immunoSEQ multiplex PCR; the TCRdb copy retains only in-frame clones and omits some. The sample shows approximately 1,000,000 clones, around 77% of them seen only once. Sequenced: memory CD4+ T cells from PBMCs. As to subset: CD45RA-negative fraction. These receptors were taken from a man between 18 and 35 years old in good health. Some clones in this sample may be carry-over from other donors' samples.

Many counts were recorded for this clone. Other nucleotide sequences in the sample specify the same CDR3. The chain has TRBV5-4 and TRBJ2-7, with D perhaps given as TRBD1 or TRBD2 (5 bases each). Germline V gene lookup returns CDR1 SGHNT and CDR2 YYREEE (reference sequence). The CDR3 sequence is 15 residues long. The V end was cut by 4 bases, the J end by 2 bases, with 16 bases between. DNA of the CDR3: TGTGCCAGCAGCCCCGCCGGGACGCGAGCCTACGAGCAGTACTTC. Its protein is CASSPAGTRAYEQYF.

This clone was seen a few times. This rearrangement joins TRBV30 to TRBJ2-7; D may be TRBD1 or TRBD2 (5 bases each). The CDR3 extends over 14 amino acids. Trimming left V 0 bases short and J 5 bases short, with 14 bases between. Per germline, CDR1 GTSNPN and CDR2 SVGIG (reference sequence). The CDR3: CAWSVGTQGDEQYF. DNA of the CDR3: TGTGCCTGGAGTGTAGGGACCCAGGGAGACGAGCAGTACTTC.

The chain employs TRBV5-1 and TRBJ2-1; no clear D. The V and J ends lost 5 bases and 5 bases respectively, with 5 bases between them. This CDR3 has 11 residues. CDR1 and CDR2 (germline): SGHRS, YFSETQ. CDR3 in DNA: TGCGCCAGCAGGAGGAACAATGAGCAGTTCTTC. This gives the protein CASRRNNEQFF.

The V gene is TRBV10-2, the J gene TRBJ2-7; D is possibly TRBD1 (6 bases). CDR1 WSHSY and CDR2 SAAADI come from the germline V gene. This CDR3 has 18 amino acids. The germline V and J ends were trimmed by 0 bases and 1 base, with 19 bases remaining between them. The CDR3 nucleotides are TGCGCCAGCAGTGAGTCTACAGGGCGCAAGTCCTCGTCCTACGAGCAGTACTTC. This sequence encodes CASSESTGRKSSSYEQYF.